Presented here are 30 T cell receptor beta chains from one specimen sequenced in a study of metastatic and nonmetastatic thyroid tumors. No treatment had been given to any patient before thyroid surgery. TCRdb reprocessed the PCR reads using MiXCR. Among fewer than 10,000 clones listed, approximately 32% were seen once. Sequenced material: adjacent normal tissue. Source of these receptors: a female donor with papillary thyroid cancer or a benign thyroid nodule (not recorded which). Some clones in this sample may be carry-over from other donors' samples.

There are a few counts of this clone. The chain recombines TRBV10-3 with TRBJ2-3, with D possibly being TRBD2 (5 bases). CDR1 is ENHRY and CDR2 is SYGVKD in the germline V gene. Trimming left V 3 bases short and J 10 bases short, with 11 bases between. The CDR3 sequence is 12 residues long. CDR3 sequence (DNA): TGTGCCATCAGTGACCGGGAACTAGCGCAGTATTTT. Its protein product is CAISDRELAQYF.

This clone was seen a handful of times. The chain recombines TRBV6-1 with TRBJ1-5, with D possibly TRBD1 on 5 matching bases. From germline, CDR1 is MNHNS and CDR2 SASEGT. The CDR3 runs to 15 residues. V was trimmed by 6 bases and J by 3 bases, leaving 15 bases between them. The chain's CDR3 is CASSPVVGPNQPQHF. The CDR3 nucleotides are TGTGCCAGCAGCCCGGTCGTGGGGCCCAATCAGCCCCAGCATTTT.

The chain combines TRBV19 with TRBJ1-2; maybe TRBD1 (5 bases). The CDR3 covers 15 residues. V lost 4 bases to trimming and J lost 7 bases, with 19 bases between them. Germline loops: CDR1 LNHDA, CDR2 SQIVND (reference sequence). CDR3 loop: CASSTGGGSRSGYTF. The CDR3 region has the DNA TGTGCCAGTAGTACCGGCGGGGGGTCAAGATCTGGCTACACCTTC. Looking up the rest from reference TRBV19 and TRBJ1-2 gives the full variable domain: DGGITQSPKYLFRKEGQNVTLSCEQNLNHDAMYWYRQDPGQGLRLIYYSQIVNDFQKGDIAEGYSVSREKKESFPLTVTSAQKNPTAFYLCASSTGGGSRSGYTFGSGTRLTVV.

The gene calls are TRBV20-1 and TRBJ2-7; TRBD1 aligns across 10 bases. Per germline, CDR1 DFQATT and CDR2 SNEGSKA (reference sequence). The CDR3 runs to 15 residues. V gave up 6 bases and J gave up 2 bases; unmatched junction bases: 10. CDR3 bases: TGCAGTGCGCCCCCGTGGACAGGGGGAGCCTACGAGCAGTACTTC. Translated, it gives CSAPPWTGGAYEQYF.

This clone was observed a handful of times. This chain connects TRBV6-1 to TRBJ2-1; TRBD2 matches at 10 bases. The V segment lost 6 bases and the J segment 10 bases; nucleotides outside the gene matches: 12. Per germline, CDR1 MNHNS and CDR2 SASEGT. This CDR3 has 15 residues. Here the CDR3 DNA reads TGTGCCAGCAGGAGAAGACTAGCGGGTGAAAAAGAGCAGTTCTTC. Translating it yields CASRRRLAGEKEQFF.

This clone was seen only a few times. The CDR3 reads CATGGVNTGELFF. The CDR3 DNA reads as TGTGCCACCGGGGGCGTTAACACCGGGGAGCTGTTTTTT. The V gene is TRBV10-3, the J gene TRBJ2-2, with D tentatively TRBD1 or TRBD2 (6 bases each). The CDR3 length is 13 residues. The germline CDR1 and CDR2 sequences are ENHRY and SYGVKD. Trimming stripped 10 bases from V and 2 bases from J, with 11 bases between.

Relative to its sample, this clone is medium-sized. The same CDR3 is also encoded by other DNA sequences in this sample. The J gene is TRBJ2-1, the V gene TRBV12-3 or TRBV12-4, with 11 bases matching TRBD2. The CDR3 extends over 15 amino acids. V shed 6 bases and J 3 bases; nucleotides not matched to a gene: 4. DNA of the CDR3: TGTGCCAGCAGCTTAACTAGCGGGGGCTACAATGAGCAGTTCTTC. It translates to CASSLTSGGYNEQFF.

A few counts support this clone. The chain recombines TRBV2 with TRBJ2-7; no definite D call. Germline assignment: CDR1 SNHLY and CDR2 FYNNEI. The CDR3 covers 15 residues. Trimming pared 2 bases from V and 3 bases from J, leaving 14 bases between. This CDR3 is CASSENSPMGYEQYF. The CDR3 region has the DNA TGTGCCAGCAGTGAAAACAGCCCCATGGGCTACGAGCAGTACTTC.

This clone has ten or more counts. This rearrangement joins TRBV11-3 to TRBJ1-6; a possible D gene is TRBD1 (5 bases). The CDR3 runs to 15 residues. Germline-derived CDR1 and CDR2 are SGHNT and YENEEA. Deletions cut 5 bases from V and 9 bases from J, with 17 bases between. Here the CDR3 reads CASSTRESGGSPLHF. Here the CDR3 DNA reads TGTGCCAGCAGCACCCGGGAGTCGGGGGGTTCACCCCTCCACTTT.

The chain combines TRBV6-1 with TRBJ2-5; no clear D. The CDR3 runs 11 residues. V was trimmed by 5 bases and J by 9 bases, leaving 10 bases between them. Germline V gene lookup returns CDR1 MNHNS and CDR2 SASEGT. As DNA, the CDR3 is TGTGCCAGCAGTCTCCCCCCGGCCCAGTACTTC. Translated: CASSLPPAQYF.

This clone has only a few counts. The CDR3 is CASSAGPEQYF. In DNA, the CDR3 is TGTGCCAGTAGTGCGGGGCCCGAGCAGTACTTC. The chain carries TRBV19 and TRBJ2-7; tentative D call: TRBD2 (6 bases). Germline lookup yields CDR1 LNHDA and CDR2 SQIVND (reference sequence). The CDR3 length is 11 residues. The V end was cut by 5 bases, the J end by 6 bases, with 8 bases between.

The sample holds many counts of this clone. The chain uses TRBV29-1 and TRBJ2-5, with D possibly TRBD1 on 5 matching bases. V gave up 4 bases and J gave up 5 bases, with 17 bases separating them. The V gene's germline CDR1 is SQVTM and CDR2 ANQGSEA. CDR3 length: 14 residues. CDR3 nucleotide sequence: TGCAGCGTTGTGCTACAGGTTCTAGGGGAGACCCAGTACTTC. It is translated as CSVVLQVLGETQYF.

This chain connects TRBV13 to TRBJ2-1, with 7 positions matching TRBD1. The V gene's germline CDR1 is PRHDT and CDR2 FYEKMQ (reference sequence). The CDR3 has 15 amino acids. Unmatched junction bases numbered 10, after V lost 4 bases and J lost 7 bases. This CDR3 is CASSSSTGWSNEQFF. In nucleotides, the CDR3 is TGTGCCAGCAGCTCGTCGACAGGGTGGTCAAATGAGCAGTTCTTC.

About this clone: Possible read error: a much larger clone is one base away. The gene calls are TRBV5-6 and TRBJ2-1; 13 positions agree with TRBD2. CDR1 and CDR2 (germline): SGHDT, YYEEEE. The ends lost 3 bases at V and 8 bases at J; junction bases unmatched: 5. CDR3 length: 15 residues. The CDR3 sequence: CASSSWTSGSDEQFF. DNA for the CDR3: TGTGCCAGCAGCTCCTGGACTAGCGGGAGTGATGAGCAGTTCTTC.

This clone was counted ten times or more. The chain links TRBV6-1 to TRBJ2-1, with TRBD1 matching over 11 bases. Unmatched junction bases numbered 9, after V lost 6 bases and J lost 5 bases. Germline V gene sequence: CDR1 MNHNS, CDR2 SASEGT. The length of the CDR3 is 16 residues. In DNA form, the CDR3 reads TGTGCCAGCAGGAAACGCGGACAGGGGGCGAACAATGAGCAGTTCTTC. Translated, it gives CASRKRGQGANNEQFF.

This chain joins TRBV20-1 and TRBJ1-1; no clear D. Germline CDR1 and CDR2: DFQATT and SNEGSKA (reference sequence). This CDR3 is built from 13 residues. V was clipped by 0 bases and J by 6 bases, with 11 bases between them. CDR3 loop: CSARDRVASEAFF. For the CDR3, the DNA is TGCAGTGCTAGAGATAGGGTAGCGTCTGAAGCTTTCTTT.

The rearrangement uses TRBV4-1 and TRBJ1-2, with 7 bases aligning to TRBD1. The CDR3 has 16 amino acids. After removal of 0 bases from V and 3 bases from J, the junction contained 7 bases not matched to a gene. CDR1 is MGHRA, CDR2 YSYEKL, per germline. The chain's CDR3 is CASSQDPDRSDYGYTF. CDR3 DNA sequence: TGCGCCAGCAGCCAAGATCCGGACAGGTCAGACTATGGCTACACCTTC.

The chain recombines TRBV28 with TRBJ1-2; D is undetermined. The CDR3 loop spans 14 amino acids. Germline V lookup: CDR1 MDHEN, CDR2 SYDVKM. V lost 2 bases and J 8 bases, leaving 15 bases between the germline ends. CDR3 region: CASSLIPGSLGYTF. Written as DNA, the CDR3 is TGTGCCAGCAGTTTAATCCCCGGGTCCCTAGGCTACACCTTC.

V is TRBV20-1 and J is TRBJ2-7; D is possibly TRBD2 (6 bases). The CDR3 is 11 residues long. Between the trimmed V and J ends, which lost 7 bases and 4 bases, there was a span of 11 bases. CDR1 and CDR2 (germline): DFQATT, SNEGSKA (reference sequence). The CDR3 DNA reads TGCAGTGGGGAGGACTCGTACGAGCAGTACTTC. It specifies CSGEDSYEQYF.

This clone has just a few counts. The conserved final phenylalanine or tryptophan is absent from the CDR3, which likely points to a read error. The chain joins TRBV2 to TRBJ2-1; the D gene is possibly TRBD2 (5 bases). V lost 5 bases and J 4 bases, leaving 15 bases between the germline ends. The germline CDR1 and CDR2 sequences are SNHLY and FYNNEI. This CDR3 spans 15 amino acids. The CDR3 region has the DNA TGTGCCAGCAGTTGTCGTTTGGGAGTTTACAATGAGCAGTTCTCC. Protein product: CASSCRLGVYNEQFS.

Relative to its sample, this clone is medium-sized. The chain is built from TRBV6-1 and TRBJ2-3, with 8 bases matching TRBD2. V lost 5 bases and J lost 0; bases outside the gene matches: 7. Germline V gene data show CDR1 as MNHNS and CDR2 as SASEGT. CDR3 size: 16 residues. The CDR3 loop reads CASSSDGGVSTDTQYF. CDR3 DNA: TGTGCCAGCAGTTCCGACGGGGGGGTGAGCACAGATACGCAGTATTTT.

The V call is TRBV5-8, the J call TRBJ2-5, with D hard to call. Trimming pared 4 bases from V and 2 bases from J, leaving 18 bases between. Germline lookup yields CDR1 SGHTS and CDR2 YDEGEE. The CDR3 covers 16 residues. The CDR3: CASSPWGSSEQETQYF. DNA for the CDR3: TGTGCCAGCAGCCCTTGGGGTAGCTCGGAGCAAGAGACCCAGTACTTC.

Only a few counts were recorded for this clone. The rearrangement links TRBV6-2 or TRBV6-3 to TRBJ2-3; 12 nucleotides line up with TRBD2. The germline CDR1 and CDR2 sequences are MNHEY and SVGEGT. The V gene end was trimmed by 6 bases and the J gene end by 3 bases; junction bases not matched to a gene: 7. The CDR3 consists of 16 residues. The CDR3 protein is CASRDRLAGATDTQYF. The CDR3 DNA is TGTGCCAGCAGAGATCGACTAGCGGGGGCTACAGATACGCAGTATTTT.

This clone was picked up a small number of times. The rearrangement joins TRBV27 to TRBJ2-7; 7 bases line up with TRBD2. This CDR3 contains 13 residues. In germline, CDR1 is MNHEY, CDR2 SMNVEV (reference sequence). V trimming: 5 bases; J trimming: 7 bases; junction bases outside the gene matches: 8. CDR3 residues: CASSRGGSREQYF. In DNA form, the CDR3 reads TGTGCCAGCAGTAGGGGAGGGAGCCGAGAGCAGTACTTC.

This clone is medium-sized (0.01 to 0.1%) in the sample. The chain couples TRBV24-1 to TRBJ2-1, with TRBD2 matching over 11 bases. V was pared by 0 bases and J by 8 bases, with 5 bases of the junction left unmatched. The CDR3 totals 16 residues. Germline loops: CDR1 KGHDR, CDR2 SFDVKD. The CDR3 sequence is CATSDLGTSGVDEQFF. CDR3 sequence (DNA): TGTGCCACCAGTGATTTGGGGACTAGCGGTGTGGATGAGCAGTTCTTC.

This clone ranks as medium-sized. The J gene is TRBJ1-1, the V gene TRBV20-1; 8 bases match TRBD1. Unmatched junction bases numbered 12, after V lost 3 bases and J lost 3 bases. Per the germline V gene, CDR1 is DFQATT and CDR2 is SNEGSKA (reference sequence). CDR3 length: 16 residues. CDR3 nucleotide sequence: TGCAGTGCTAGTAAATCTGGGACAGGATCCCACACTGAAGCTTTCTTT. Translating it yields CSASKSGTGSHTEAFF.

A few counts support this clone. The rearrangement links TRBV6-1 to TRBJ1-3, with D possibly being TRBD1 (6 bases). The CDR3 is 13 amino acids. With 5 bases removed from V and 2 bases from J, the gap between germline ends came to 7 bases. Germline CDR1 reads MNHNS; CDR2 reads SASEGT. The DNA for the CDR3 is TGTGCCAGCAGTAACAGGGCTGGAAACACCATATATTTT. Its protein product is CASSNRAGNTIYF.

This clone was detected only a few times. The chain combines TRBV6-1 with TRBJ1-1; perhaps TRBD1 as D (6 bases). V dropped 8 bases and J dropped 5 bases, with 24 bases sitting between them. The germline gives CDR1 MNHNS, CDR2 SASEGT. This CDR3 comprises 16 residues. The CDR3 DNA follows: TGTGCCAGCGGATCCTTAGGACAGTGGGTGCGTACTGAAGCTTTCTTT. Amino acids: CASGSLGQWVRTEAFF.

The V call is TRBV6-1, the J call TRBJ2-7; 7 bases line up with TRBD2. The V and J ends lost 4 bases and 2 bases, in that order; junction bases with no gene match: 5. The CDR3 has 14 amino acids. Germline V gene data show CDR1 as MNHNS and CDR2 as SASEGT. This CDR3 is CASSALAVTYEQYF. The CDR3 DNA sequence: TGTGCCAGCAGTGCCCTAGCGGTAACCTACGAGCAGTACTTC.

This clone was counted only a few times. The rearrangement joins TRBV6-1 to TRBJ2-2, with TRBD1 identical over 7 bases. After removal of 8 bases from V and 2 bases from J, the junction contained 5 bases not matched to a gene. The CDR3 runs to 14 residues. In germline, CDR1 is MNHNS, CDR2 SASEGT. The CDR3, as DNA: TGTGCCAGCCAAAGGGACAGTAACACCGGGGAGCTGTTTTTT. Protein product: CASQRDSNTGELFF.